The TCR beta chain under discussion was sequenced for a study of T cell responses to AZD1222 COVID-19 vaccine (dated by TCRdb to the early 2020s). With respect to the entire study: Because spike-specific TCR depth and breadth did not differ between the two schedules, AZD1222 recipients who got a second dose at roughly 4 weeks were pooled with those who got a second dose at roughly 12 weeks. TCR sequencing covered more than 230 trial participants: nearly 210 given two doses of AZD1222 and 26 given two doses of MenACWY control vaccine. Trial participants were enrolled by age into 18-55, 56-69 and 70-plus year subgroups, with about 150, 27 and 61 TCR-sequenced participants respectively.

The CDR3 regions of human TCRbeta chains were subjected to immunosequencing. As for the authors' bioinformatics: Repertoire TCRs were matched against a reference library of SARS-CoV-2-specific TCRs generated with the MIRA antigen-specificity platform. Breadth was defined as the fraction of unique TCRs that were SARS-CoV-2-associated, and depth was defined as the fraction of total T cells that were SARS-CoV-2-associated. Using the MIRA data, each spike-specific TCR was mapped to the spike region that the TCR reacts to and placed in a CD4 or CD8 class. Log10-transformed breadth and depth values were compared by one-way ANOVA with Sidak's multiple comparisons tests. TCRdb mirrors the immuneACCESS table, restricted to in-frame sequences. Some clones are absent from its copies; in checked studies, under half trace to an unresolved V gene, and the reason for the others is unknown. V and J calls and clone size are copied from that table; D and trimming were computed from the DNA. In this sample the table shows around 130,000 clones, roughly 93% of which occur a single time. The leading ten clones occupy around 5% of the sample.

Points the paper makes about the study in general: Conclusions about previously exposed vaccinees are limited because only a handful of AZD1222 recipients were SARS-CoV-2 seropositive at baseline. Spike-specific TCR breadth and depth rose significantly after two AZD1222 doses compared with day 0 and with MenACWY recipients. Reportedly, almost half of the unique spike-specific TCRs recognized epitopes lying outside the regions that are mutated in the B.1.351 and B.1.1.7 variants. Participants were mostly white British and included more females than males, and it was suggested by the authors that clonal diversity may have been underestimated. Because no samples from the day 14 peak response were available, repertoires could be characterized only after the peak T cell response. The 56-69-year group was small, and its depth increase did not reach significance, likely because of low power. Vaccine-associated CD4 TCRs spanned the whole spike protein, with dominant responses in regions 160-218 and 743-854.

As for this clone: No cognate antigen has been identified for it. No per-base quality is available; no much larger clone lies one base away.

From its cysteine to its phenylalanine, the CDR3 spans 15 amino acids. Only the CDR3 portion is preserved as DNA: 45 bases, with reading frame beginning at the first base. The junction shows trimming of 3 bases on V and 4 bases on J, and the gene matches do not reach 5 bases of it. From a lookup of the germline V gene (reference sequence), CDR1 and CDR2 are GTSNPN and SVGIG. Taken with the paper, the label for time point translates to: baseline before first vaccination. Samples from vaccinated people were obtained from the UK trials COV001 and COV002, which included a single-blind randomized controlled phase 2/3 trial of AZD1222 (ChAdOx1 nCoV-19) in healthy adults. Trial participant PBMC samples were collected at day 0 and day 28 after the second dose for TCRbeta chain sequencing.

The material was peripheral blood, obtained on day 0 of AZD1222 vaccination. The rearranged segments are TRBV30 and TRBJ2-2; TRBD2 aligns with 10 central bases. The TCR comes from an adult in good health. CDR3 region: CAWRPSGSVTGELFF. The DNA sequence is as follows: TGTGCCTGGAGACCTAGCGGGAGCGTCACCGGGGAGCTGTTTTTT.